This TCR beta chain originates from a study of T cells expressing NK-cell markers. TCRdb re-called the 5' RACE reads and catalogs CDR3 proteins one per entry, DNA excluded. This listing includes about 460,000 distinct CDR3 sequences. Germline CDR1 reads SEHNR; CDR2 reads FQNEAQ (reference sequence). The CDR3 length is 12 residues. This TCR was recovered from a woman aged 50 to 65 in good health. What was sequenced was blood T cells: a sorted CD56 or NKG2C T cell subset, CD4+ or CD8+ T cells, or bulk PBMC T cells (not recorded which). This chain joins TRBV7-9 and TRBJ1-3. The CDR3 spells CASSDQGNTIYF.